These 25 T cell receptor beta chains share one sample of origin, sequenced in a study of cytomegalovirus exposure and HLA in healthy donors. Both 60 Vbeta primers and 13 Jbeta primers went into the PCR. Data came from immunoSEQ multiplex PCR; TCRdb stores just in-frame clones and leaves some out. The table has about 92,000 clones, around 85% seen once; the top ten hold about 1.2%. The specimen was PBMCs. Source of these receptors: a girl aged 2 to 9 in good health and CMV-seropositive.

This chain uses TRBV19 with TRBJ2-7; D not certain. Germline-derived CDR1 and CDR2 are LNHDA and SQIVND (reference sequence). The CDR3 consists of 13 residues. V gave up 5 bases and J gave up 2 bases, with 10 bases separating them. Here the CDR3 DNA reads TGTGCCAGTAGTCCAAGCGCCACCTACGAGCAGTACTTC. Its protein product is CASSPSATYEQYF.

This clone came up a few times. The gene calls are TRBV19 and TRBJ2-7; 7 bases line up with TRBD2. The CDR3 loop spans 15 amino acids. Per the germline V gene, CDR1 is LNHDA and CDR2 is SQIVND (reference sequence). After removal of 4 bases from V and 0 bases from J, the junction contained 6 bases not matched to a gene. The CDR3 DNA sequence: TGTGCCAGTAGTAGGACTAGTCCGATCTCCTACGAGCAGTACTTC. It specifies CASSRTSPISYEQYF. Complete variable domain (other parts from reference TRBV19 and TRBJ2-7): DGGITQSPKYLFRKEGQNVTLSCEQNLNHDAMYWYRQDPGQGLRLIYYSQIVNDFQKGDIAEGYSVSREKKESFPLTVTSAQKNPTAFYLCASSRTSPISYEQYFGPGTRLTVT.

The chain employs TRBV19 and TRBJ2-5, with 13 bases lining up with TRBD2. The CDR3 extends over 19 amino acids. After removal of 4 bases from V and 2 bases from J, the junction contained 13 bases not matched to a gene. The germline gives CDR1 LNHDA, CDR2 SQIVND (reference sequence). CDR3 sequence: CASSSLRTSGRPPQETQYF. As DNA, the CDR3 is TGTGCCAGTAGTAGCCTCCGGACTAGCGGGAGACCCCCACAAGAGACCCAGTACTTC.

The V and J genes are TRBV5-1 and TRBJ2-5; tentative D call: TRBD1 (6 bases). This CDR3 has 15 amino acids. V lost 2 bases and J 4 bases, leaving 15 bases between the germline ends. Per germline, CDR1 SGHRS and CDR2 YFSETQ. The CDR3 nucleotides read TGCGCCAGCAGCTTCGGCAGGGGCGGAACAGAGACCCAGTACTTC. It codes for CASSFGRGGTETQYF.

The V gene is TRBV9, the J gene TRBJ2-1; no firm D call. Trimming removed 0 bases at V and 5 bases at J, with 12 bases between. CDR3 size: 15 residues. CDR1 SGDLS and CDR2 YYNGEE come from the germline V gene. CDR3 coding DNA: TGTGCCAGCAGCGTAGCTCCAAAACGGGACAATGAGCAGTTCTTC. Translation gives CASSVAPKRDNEQFF.

The chain links TRBV28 to TRBJ2-7; tentatively, D is TRBD1 (6 bases). Looked up from germline, CDR1 is MDHEN and CDR2 is SYDVKM. This CDR3 has 11 amino acids. The V end was cut by 10 bases, the J end by 0 bases, with 7 bases between. The CDR3 is CATGHSYEQYF. The CDR3 DNA follows: TGTGCCACGGGACACTCCTACGAGCAGTACTTC.

The V gene is TRBV25-1, the J gene TRBJ2-3; 9 bases are shared with TRBD1. Germline V lookup: CDR1 MGHDK, CDR2 SYGVNS. After removal of 6 bases from V and 2 bases from J, the junction contained 6 bases not matched to a gene. The CDR3 spans 15 residues. CDR3 bases: TGTGCCAGCAGCCCCGACAGGGGGTCCACAGATACGCAGTATTTT. Its translation is CASSPDRGSTDTQYF.

This clone showed up just a few times. The chain links TRBV5-5 to TRBJ1-2; TRBD1 matches 9 bases. This CDR3 comprises 15 residues. V lost 3 bases and J lost 6; bases outside the gene matches: 9. Germline values: CDR1 SGHKS, CDR2 YYEKEE (reference sequence). In DNA form, the CDR3 reads TGTGCCAGCAGCTCACCGGGACAGGGTATGAATGGCTACACCTTC. Amino acids: CASSSPGQGMNGYTF.

The chain combines TRBV2 with TRBJ2-1; D not certain. Trimming took off 2 bases at V and 6 bases at J, with 20 bases between the two ends. From germline, CDR1 is SNHLY and CDR2 FYNNEI. The CDR3 sequence is 17 residues long. The CDR3 is CASSEIISAGSRNEQFF. CDR3 nucleotide sequence: TGTGCCAGCAGTGAAATAATATCGGCAGGTTCGCGCAATGAGCAGTTCTTC.

The genes are TRBV5-1 and TRBJ2-7; 7 positions match TRBD1. V gave up 4 bases and J gave up 2 bases; unmatched junction bases: 6. Germline V CDR1 and CDR2: SGHRS, YFSETQ. The CDR3 is 14 residues long. The CDR3 here is CASSPGDRAYEQYF. CDR3 bases: TGCGCCAGCAGCCCAGGGGACAGAGCCTACGAGCAGTACTTC.

The CDR3 DNA follows: TGTGCCAGCAGCCGGACAGGGGGGAATCAGCCCCAGCATTTT. Translating it yields CASSRTGGNQPQHF. The J gene is TRBJ1-5, the V gene TRBV2; TRBD1 agrees at 10 bases. V shed 6 bases and J 4 bases; nucleotides not matched to a gene: 3. This CDR3 region has 14 residues. The V gene's germline CDR1 is SNHLY and CDR2 FYNNEI.

The chain joins TRBV28 to TRBJ1-1; D not certain. Trimming left V 7 bases short and J 3 bases short, with 18 bases between. This CDR3 comprises 15 residues. CDR1 MDHEN and CDR2 SYDVKM come from the germline V gene. The CDR3 DNA reads as TGTGCCAGCACCTCGCCAGTTTTCGCTCACACTGAAGCTTTCTTT. Translating it yields CASTSPVFAHTEAFF.

The V call is TRBV29-1, the J call TRBJ1-2; perhaps TRBD1 as D (5 bases). Germline V gene data show CDR1 as SQVTM and CDR2 as ANQGSEA. CDR3 length: 14 amino acids. The germline V and J ends were trimmed by 4 bases and 0 bases, with 12 bases remaining between them. CDR3 DNA: TGCAGCGTTGGGACACGACTTACTAACTATGGCTACACCTTC. Its protein is CSVGTRLTNYGYTF.

The rearrangement links TRBV2 to TRBJ2-2, with D perhaps matching TRBD1 (5 bases). Trimming took 4 bases from V and 2 from J, leaving 14 bases between them. Germline-derived CDR1 and CDR2 are SNHLY and FYNNEI. This CDR3 comprises 16 residues. CDR3 bases: TGTGCCAGCAGTGTAGGGCAGGGTCTTAACACCGGGGAGCTGTTTTTT. Translated, it gives CASSVGQGLNTGELFF.

A few counts support this clone. The chain has TRBV4-2 and TRBJ1-3; TRBD1 matches at 8 bases. CDR3 length: 15 residues. The germline CDR1 and CDR2 sequences are LGHNA and YNFKEQ. Trimming removed 0 bases from V and 8 bases from J; junction bases left unmatched: 6. CDR3 amino acids: CASSQEGQASDTIYF. As DNA, the CDR3 is TGTGCCAGCAGCCAAGAGGGACAGGCGAGCGACACCATATATTTT.

The chain couples TRBV28 to TRBJ2-7, with D maybe TRBD2 (6 bases). Germline values: CDR1 MDHEN, CDR2 SYDVKM. The CDR3 runs 13 residues. V was shortened by 3 bases and J by 5 bases, with 11 bases between the two germline ends. This CDR3 is CASSFLEGDEQYF. The CDR3 DNA reads TGTGCCAGCAGTTTCTTGGAGGGAGACGAGCAGTACTTC.

DNA for the CDR3: TGTGCCAGCAGCTTAAATAGGGACAGCCGCAATCAGCCCCAGCATTTT. Protein: CASSLNRDSRNQPQHF. The chain uses TRBV5-6 and TRBJ1-5; 7 bases match TRBD1. Trimming cost V 2 bases and J 2 bases; bases outside gene matches: 7. Germline CDR1 and CDR2: SGHDT and YYEEEE. This CDR3 contains 16 residues.

V is TRBV7-9 and J is TRBJ1-1, with 7 bases identical to TRBD1. With V trimmed by 5 bases and J by 4 bases, 13 bases remained unmatched. The V gene's germline CDR1 is SEHNR and CDR2 FQNEAQ (reference sequence). CDR3 size: 16 residues. The CDR3 DNA reads as TGTGCCAGCAGCCCCCTGACAGGGATCAAGGGCACTGAAGCTTTCTTT. Amino acid sequence: CASSPLTGIKGTEAFF.

This sequence joins TRBV28 and TRBJ1-1, with TRBD1 identical over 9 bases. Germline CDR1 is MDHEN and CDR2 is SYDVKM. The CDR3 length is 14 residues. Losses at the gene ends were 0 bases for V and 9 bases for J; bases not matched to a gene: 5. The CDR3 is CASSLWGQGVKAFF. The CDR3 coding sequence is TGTGCCAGCAGTTTATGGGGACAGGGTGTTAAAGCTTTCTTT.

This clone was observed a few times. This chain links TRBV6-6 with TRBJ2-7; 12 nucleotides align to TRBD2. From germline, CDR1 is MNHNY and CDR2 SVGAGI (reference sequence). This CDR3 is 15 amino acids long. The trim removed 0 bases at V and 3 bases at J, leaving 0 bases unmatched. CDR3 region: CASSYSTSGSYEQYF. The CDR3 bases are TGTGCCAGCAGTTACTCGACTAGCGGGAGCTACGAGCAGTACTTC.

This chain links TRBV5-1 with TRBJ1-1; 7 positions match TRBD1. J was trimmed by 4 bases and V by 1 base; bases with no gene match: 7. The V gene's germline CDR1 is SGHRS and CDR2 YFSETQ. The CDR3 consists of 15 residues. The CDR3 coding sequence is TGCGCCAGCAGCTTGCCGACAGGGTCGGGCACTGAAGCTTTCTTT. Protein: CASSLPTGSGTEAFF.

The CDR3 region is CASSGSGAFYEQYF. The CDR3 nucleotides read TGTGCCAGCAGTGGGTCGGGAGCTTTCTACGAGCAGTACTTC. The chain employs TRBV2 and TRBJ2-7, with D possibly matching TRBD2 (6 bases). CDR1 and CDR2 from the germline V gene are SNHLY and FYNNEI. This CDR3 region has 14 residues. V dropped 4 bases and J dropped 3 bases, with 13 bases sitting between them.

This chain joins TRBV2 and TRBJ1-2; D remains ambiguous. The V gene's germline CDR1 is SNHLY and CDR2 FYNNEI. Trimming cost V 4 bases and J 5 bases, with 5 bases left between them. The CDR3 is 11 amino acids. The DNA for the CDR3 is TGTGCCAGCAGTGGAGGGTATGGCTACACCTTC. Its protein product is CASSGGYGYTF.

The V gene is TRBV7-8, the J gene TRBJ2-1, with 12 positions matching TRBD2. This CDR3 is 15 amino acids long. Germline V lookup: CDR1 SGHVS, CDR2 FQNEAQ. The J segment lost 9 bases and the V segment lost 5 bases, leaving 8 bases of the junction unmatched. The CDR3 coding sequence is TGTGCCAGCAGCCGACTAGCGGGAGAATCAGGTGAGCAGTTCTTC. Translated: CASSRLAGESGEQFF.

The chain is built from TRBV9 and TRBJ2-5; D may be TRBD2 (6 bases). Germline V gene data show CDR1 as SGDLS and CDR2 as YYNGEE. CDR3 length: 15 amino acids. Trimming removed 3 bases from V and 1 base from J, with 13 bases in between. The CDR3 here is CASSGSSATQETQYF. CDR3 in DNA: TGTGCCAGCAGCGGGTCTAGCGCCACCCAAGAGACCCAGTACTTC. The variable domain in full, with the rest retrieved from reference TRBV9 and TRBJ2-5, is DSGVTQTPKHLITATGQRVTLRCSPRSGDLSVYWYQQSLDQGLQFLIQYYNGEERAKGNILERFSAQQFPDLHSELNLSSLELGDSALYFCASSGSSATQETQYFGPGTRLLVL.